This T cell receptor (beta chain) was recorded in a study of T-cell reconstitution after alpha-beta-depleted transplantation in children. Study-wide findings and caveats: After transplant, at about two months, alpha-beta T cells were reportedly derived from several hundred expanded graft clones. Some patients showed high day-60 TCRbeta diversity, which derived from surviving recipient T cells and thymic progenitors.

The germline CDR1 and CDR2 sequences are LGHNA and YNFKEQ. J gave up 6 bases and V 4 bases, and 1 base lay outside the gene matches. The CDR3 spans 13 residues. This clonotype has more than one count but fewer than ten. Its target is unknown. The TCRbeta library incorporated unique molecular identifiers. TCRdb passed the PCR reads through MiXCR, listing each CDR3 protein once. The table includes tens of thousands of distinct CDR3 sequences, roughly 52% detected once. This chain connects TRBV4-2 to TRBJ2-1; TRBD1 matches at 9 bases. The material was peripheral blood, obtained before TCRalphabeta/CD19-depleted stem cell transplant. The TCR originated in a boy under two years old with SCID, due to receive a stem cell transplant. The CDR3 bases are TGTGCCAGCAGCCGGGGACAGGGCAATGAGCAGTTCTTC. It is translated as CASSRGQGNEQFF.